The 21 T cell receptor beta chains presented below share a single source sample, sequenced in a study of regulatory T cells in long-lasting Graves disease. Indicated time point: newly diagnosed GD, antithyroid drugs for less than 3 months. There was RNA extracted from PBMCs, and the TCR library was made from it. Arm-PCR with iRepertoire HTBI primers amplified the CDR3 regions for these TCR beta libraries. TCRdb called the multiplex PCR reads again in MiXCR, with one record for every CDR3 protein. The table lists under 450,000 distinct CDR3 sequences, 15% to 20% of them singletons, with 20% to 25% in the top ten. The same sample was also used in a study of T cells in Graves' hyperthyroidism and ophthalmopathy.

The sample in question was peripheral blood mononuclear cells (PBMCs), obtained at new diagnosis, from a patient treated with antithyroid drugs. The receptor source for this set is a woman younger than 30 with Graves disease.

The V gene is TRBV19, the J gene TRBJ2-6, with TRBD2 matching 7 bases. V shed 7 bases, J shed 3 bases, and the junction held 15 bases outside the gene matches. The CDR3 runs to 18 residues. Germline-derived CDR1 and CDR2 are LNHDA and SQIVND (reference sequence). The chain's CDR3 is CASIKLAGAERGANVLTF. In nucleotides, the CDR3 is TGTGCCAGTATCAAGTTAGCGGGCGCCGAGCGTGGGGCCAACGTCCTGACTTTC.

V is TRBV19 and J is TRBJ1-1; possible D gene TRBD1, 5 bases. The germline CDR1 and CDR2 sequences are LNHDA and SQIVND (reference sequence). CDR3 size: 16 residues. Deletions cut 3 bases from V and 1 base from J, with 15 bases between. In DNA, the CDR3 is TGTGCCAGTAGTATGGGGGGGGGGACCAAGAACACTGAAGCTTTCTTT. This codes for CASSMGGGTKNTEAFF.

This clonotype was found many times. The chain couples TRBV7-3 to TRBJ2-7; D is tentatively TRBD1 or TRBD2 (5 bases each). Germline loops: CDR1 SGHTA, CDR2 FQGTGA. The ends were cut back, 5 bases at V and 7 bases at J, with 21 bases in the middle. This CDR3 has 15 residues. In DNA form, the CDR3 reads TGTGCCAGCAGCGAACAGGCCAGCGCAAGGGAGGAGCAGTACTTC. Translating gives CASSEQASAREEQYF.

This sequence joins TRBV15 and TRBJ1-2; the D gene is possibly TRBD1 (5 bases). Germline V CDR1 and CDR2: LNHNV, YYDKDF (reference sequence). Trimming took off 0 bases at V and 4 bases at J, with 9 bases between the two ends. The CDR3 totals 14 residues. Written as DNA, the CDR3 is TGTGCCACCAGCAGAGAAAGGGGTGGCTATGGCTACACCTTC. This codes for CATSRERGGYGYTF.

Ten or more counts support this clonotype. This sequence joins TRBV3-1 and TRBJ2-5; no reliable D call. The CDR3 is made up of 12 amino acids. The V gene lost 1 base and the J gene lost 4 bases, with 4 bases spanning the gap. CDR1 is LGHDT, CDR2 YNNKEL, per germline (reference sequence). CDR3 residues: CASSQVVETQYF. CDR3 DNA sequence: TGTGCCAGCAGCCAAGTGGTAGAGACCCAGTACTTC.

This clonotype has at least ten counts. The junction differs from germline at one of its ends, possibly a read error. This sequence joins TRBV3-1 and TRBJ2-7; 8 positions agree with TRBD2. Germline V gene lookup returns CDR1 LGHDT and CDR2 YNNKEL (reference sequence). The CDR3 length is 14 residues. The CDR3 loop is CASSPTGGALAKSF. The CDR3 bases are TGTGCCAGCAGCCCCACCGGGGGGGCTTTGGCCAAATCCTTC.

There are many counts of this clonotype. J is TRBJ1-1 and V is TRBV3-1; weak D call: TRBD1 (6 bases). Germline CDR1 is LGHDT and CDR2 is YNNKEL (reference sequence). The CDR3 spans 13 residues. V was trimmed by 6 bases and J by 6 bases, leaving 14 bases between them. CDR3 sequence (DNA): TGTGCCAGCAGTGTACAGGGTAGGGCTGAAGCTTTCTTT. Residues: CASSVQGRAEAFF.

The chain has TRBV5-6 and TRBJ1-1, with D possibly TRBD1 on 6 matching bases. Trimming left V 2 bases short and J 0 bases short, with 8 bases between. Germline V gene lookup returns CDR1 SGHDT and CDR2 YYEEEE. This CDR3 comprises 14 residues. The CDR3 protein is CASSFGQLNTEAFF. As DNA, the CDR3 is TGTGCCAGCAGCTTCGGACAGCTGAACACTGAAGCTTTCTTT.

This clonotype has a count of ten or more. V is TRBV20-1 and J is TRBJ1-5; D call uncertain. The CDR3 runs to 13 residues. The germline CDR1 and CDR2 sequences are DFQATT and SNEGSKA (reference sequence). Trimming removed 3 bases from V and 3 bases from J, with 9 bases in between. The CDR3: CSASRLYNQPQHF. The DNA for the CDR3 is TGCAGTGCTAGCCGGCTGTACAATCAGCCCCAGCATTTT.

The V gene is TRBV29-1, the J gene TRBJ1-1, with no clear D. This CDR3 is 13 amino acids long. The germline V gene has CDR1 SQVTM and CDR2 ANQGSEA. V lost 0 bases and J lost 2, with 7 bases in between. Here the CDR3 DNA reads TGCAGCGTTGAAGAGGACGAAAACACTGAAGCTTTCTTT. Translating gives CSVEEDENTEAFF.

A word on this clonotype: A much larger clone lies a single base off, so this may be a read error. The chain links TRBV7-3 to TRBJ1-1; possibly TRBD1 for D (5 bases). Between the trimmed V and J ends, which lost 5 bases and 0 bases, there was a span of 7 bases. The CDR3 has 13 residues. From germline, CDR1 is SGHTA and CDR2 FQGTGA. The chain's CDR3 is CASSARVNTEAFF. The CDR3 coding sequence is TGTGCCAGCAGCGCCAGGGTGAACACTGAAGCTTTCTTT. Full variable domain (rest looked up from reference TRBV7-3 and TRBJ1-1): GAGVSQTPSNKVTEKGKYVELRCDPISGHTALYWYRQSLGQGPEFLIYFQGTGAADDSGLPNDRFFAVRPEGSVSTLKIQRTERGDSAVYLCASSARVNTEAFFGQGTRLTVV.

Only a few counts were recorded for this clonotype. The V gene is TRBV6-2 or TRBV6-3, the J gene TRBJ2-4; possible D gene TRBD1, 5 bases. V lost 1 base and J lost 0, with 10 bases in between. The CDR3 length is 16 residues. Germline V gene lookup returns CDR1 MNHEY and CDR2 SVGEGT. The chain's CDR3 is CASSYLTALAKNIQYF. CDR3 in DNA: TGTGCCAGCAGTTACTTGACAGCACTAGCCAAAAACATTCAGTACTTC.

This clonotype was seen many times. This rearrangement joins TRBV7-2 to TRBJ1-1, with D hard to call. Deletions cut 5 bases from V and 5 bases from J, with 15 bases between. This CDR3 region has 14 residues. Germline V gene lookup returns CDR1 SGHTA and CDR2 FQGNSA. The CDR3 loop is CASSEGPQRTEAFF. CDR3 in DNA: TGTGCCAGCAGCGAAGGGCCCCAACGGACTGAAGCTTTCTTT. Full variable domain (remainder filled in from reference TRBV7-2 and TRBJ1-1): GAGVSQSPSNKVTEKGKDVELRCDPISGHTALYWYRQSLGQGLEFLIYFQGNSAPDKSGLPSDRFSAERTGGSVSTLTIQRTQQEDSAVYLCASSEGPQRTEAFFGQGTRLTVV.

Remarks on this clonotype: This may arise from a read error, as a much more abundant clone is one base away. The J gene is TRBJ2-3, the V gene TRBV10-3; TRBD2 matches 11 bases. The ends lost 6 bases at V and 2 bases at J; junction bases unmatched: 4. The CDR3 contains 15 residues. CDR1 and CDR2 from the germline V gene are ENHRY and SYGVKD. CDR3 DNA: TGTGCCATCAGCCGGACTAGCGGGTACACAGATACGCAGTATTTT. Protein: CAISRTSGYTDTQYF.

This clonotype came up many times. This chain uses TRBV12-3 or TRBV12-4 with TRBJ2-5; 7 positions match TRBD2. The V gene end was trimmed by 6 bases and the J gene end by 2 bases; junction bases not matched to a gene: 6. CDR3 size: 14 residues. CDR3 sequence reads: CASRTRGGQETQYF. CDR3 DNA sequence: TGTGCCAGCAGAACCCGGGGAGGGCAAGAGACCCAGTACTTC.

The chain joins TRBV7-3 to TRBJ2-1, with 15 nucleotides matching TRBD2. V dropped 5 bases and J dropped 1; count of bases not matched to a gene: 9. The length of the CDR3 is 19 residues. Germline CDR1 and CDR2: SGHTA and FQGTGA. The CDR3 is CASSQGLAGGFSSYNEQFF. For the CDR3, the DNA is TGTGCCAGCAGCCAAGGACTAGCGGGAGGGTTTAGTTCCTACAATGAGCAGTTCTTC.

There are a few counts of this clonotype. The rearrangement joins TRBV28 to TRBJ1-4, with D hard to call. The germline CDR1 and CDR2 sequences are MDHEN and SYDVKM. The CDR3 is made up of 13 amino acids. The V and J ends lost 3 bases and 8 bases respectively, with 10 bases between them. CDR3: CASSLRTREKLFF. The CDR3 region has the DNA TGTGCCAGCAGTTTGAGGACCCGGGAAAAACTGTTTTTT.

This chain joins TRBV7-6 and TRBJ2-2, with TRBD2 matching over 7 bases. CDR3 size: 16 residues. Germline V gives CDR1 SGHVS, CDR2 FNYEAQ. Trimming removed 5 bases from V and 1 base from J; junction bases left unmatched: 7. The CDR3 coding sequence is TGTGCCAGCAGCCCTGGGCTAGCGGAGAACACCGGGGAGCTGTTTTTT. Amino acid sequence: CASSPGLAENTGELFF.

The chain employs TRBV20-1 and TRBJ1-2, with no clear D. V was trimmed by 3 bases and J by 2 bases, leaving 10 bases between them. The CDR3 length is 13 residues. Per the germline V gene, CDR1 is DFQATT and CDR2 is SNEGSKA (reference sequence). CDR3 sequence reads: CSASHQSNYGYTF. For the CDR3, the DNA is TGCAGTGCTAGCCACCAGTCCAACTATGGCTACACCTTC.

The CDR3 nucleotides are TGTGCCAGCAGCCTAGACTCCAAGGATACGCAGTATTTT. It specifies CASSLDSKDTQYF. This chain links TRBV3-1 with TRBJ2-3; D is unclear. The CDR3 runs 13 residues. Trimming took off 4 bases at V and 6 bases at J, with 11 bases between the two ends. Germline lookup yields CDR1 LGHDT and CDR2 YNNKEL (reference sequence).

The table lists this clonotype with many counts. The chain has TRBV30 and TRBJ2-5; a weak D match, TRBD2 (5 bases). The V end lost 2 bases, the J end lost 5 bases, and 18 bases lay between the germline ends. Germline values: CDR1 GTSNPN, CDR2 SVGIG (reference sequence). The CDR3 length is 15 residues. CDR3 nucleotide sequence: TGTGCCTGGAGTCGAGGTCGCGAGGGTACTGAGACCCAGTACTTC. This sequence encodes CAWSRGREGTETQYF.